This TCR beta chain is from a study of control samples from healthy donors and cancer patients. V was pared by 4 bases and J by 0 bases, with 12 bases between. From germline, CDR1 is PRHDT and CDR2 FYEKMQ (reference sequence). The CDR3 contains 15 residues. Profiling relied on immunoSEQ multiplex PCR, and the TCRdb table lists in-frame clones only, not all of them. Of around 59,000 clones in the sample, roughly nine tenths were seen once. The chain joins TRBV13 to TRBJ1-1, with D perhaps TRBD1 (5 bases). Sequenced material: PBMCs. This TCR came from a man aged 40-50 years with colorectal cancer. Here the CDR3 reads CASSSGTDLNTEAFF. As DNA, the CDR3 is TGTGCCAGCAGCTCCGGGACGGATCTGAACACTGAAGCTTTCTTT.